This is a list of T cell receptor beta chains from one sample in a study of T-cell reconstitution after alpha-beta-depleted transplantation in children. MiXCR, run by TCRdb on the PCR reads, gives a single entry per CDR3 protein. This sample has some 840,000 distinct CDR3 sequences, with roughly 15% found just once. Sequencing was performed on PBMCs, mostly from graft donor cells, taken 360 days after TCRalphabeta/CD19-depleted stem cell transplant. The receptors stem from a male patient younger than 18 who had a stem cell transplant for acute lymphoblastic leukemia, so the T cells may come from the graft donor. Each CDR3 is given without its conserved first and last residue.

ASSLVGSMNTEAF 13 TRBJ1-1 TRBV12-3/TRBV12-4
ASGGDTYEQY 10 TRBJ2-7 TRBV27
AVGGQETQY 9 TRBJ2-5 TRBV10-3
ASSPLGLTNEKLF 13 TRBJ1-4 TRBV18
ASRKRRSYNEQF 12 TRBJ2-1 TRBV19
ASSQIFGTFSYEQY 14 TRBJ2-7 TRBV11-2
ASSLHGGEANEQF 13 TRBJ2-1 TRBV28
ASGPGRTVG 9 TRBJ2-1 TRBV2
ASSLYRGLLLNEQY 14 TRBJ2-7 TRBV13
ASRHGELF 8 TRBJ2-2 TRBV19
ASRGGLDWLDNEQF 14 TRBJ2-1 TRBV12-3/TRBV12-4
ASSLDPLGTQY 11 TRBJ2-3 TRBV12-3/TRBV12-4
ASPSGGGSTDTQY 13 TRBJ2-3 TRBV28
ASSVVGRQGPDEAF 14 TRBJ1-1 TRBV9
SEEGGRATDTQY 12 TRBJ2-3 TRBV20-1
AGQDTNTGELF 11 TRBJ2-2 TRBV6-1
SARIGQGGIYEQY 13 TRBJ2-7 TRBV20-1
ASPRGQGLADTQY 13 TRBJ2-3 TRBV2
ASSQGRGEWAEAF 13 TRBJ1-1 TRBV7-3
ASSYRPYQPQH 11 TRBJ1-5 TRBV6-5
ASSSGNEQY 9 TRBJ2-7 TRBV6-6
SARDPRSGANTEAF 14 TRBJ1-1 TRBV20-1
SVGFGAGDEQY 11 TRBJ2-7 TRBV29-1
ASSLTEVNEQF 11 TRBJ2-1 TRBV7-3
ATSQGAVHQPQH 12 TRBJ1-5 TRBV24-1
AISRLAGEETQY 12 TRBJ2-5 TRBV10-3
ASSPHGFPGGETQY 14 TRBJ2-5 TRBV7-3
ASSEKGLSGRTRF 13 TRBJ2-1 TRBV2
SVVVGGPSYEQY 12 TRBJ2-7 TRBV29-1
ASSLAVNYGYT 11 TRBJ1-2 TRBV5-1
ATSRGVDPYYYEQY 14 TRBJ2-7 TRBV15
ASSQVVGPNNQPQH 14 TRBJ1-5 TRBV4-1
ASSFGARRGNNEQF 14 TRBJ2-1 TRBV7-9
ASTPGGRSTDTQY 13 TRBJ2-3 TRBV6-1
SASGTGVPYEQY 12 TRBJ2-7 TRBV29-1